This T cell receptor (beta chain) was recorded in a study of blood T cell repertoires in COVID-19. As for the study in general: The samples span acute and convalescent COVID-19 from the United States, Italy and Spain.

This CDR3 has 15 residues. V dropped 3 bases and J dropped 2; count of bases not matched to a gene: 4. CDR1 and CDR2 from the germline V gene are KGHSH and LQKENI. The method was immunoSEQ multiplex PCR; TCRdb's version includes in-frame clones alone and lacks a portion of them. This table holds approximately 270,000 clones, roughly nine tenths found once. Participants had their cohort set by participant-reported clinical history. Recovered Cohort 3 donors showed two negative PCRs, clearance, or symptom resolution. Material: PBMCs or T cells enriched from blood (not recorded which). The chain has TRBV18 and TRBJ1-1, with 9 positions matching TRBD1. The TCR was taken from a woman aged 60-75 years who had recovered from COVID-19. As DNA, the CDR3 is TGTGCCAGCTCACCTCAGGGACAGGGAAACACTGAAGCTTTCTTT. It yields the protein CASSPQGQGNTEAFF. Using reference TRBV18 and TRBJ1-1 for the parts outside the CDR3, the full variable domain is NAGVMQNPRHLVRRRGQEARLRCSPMKGHSHVYWYRQLPEEGLKFMVYLQKENIIDESGMPKERFSAEFPKEGPSILRIQQVVRGDSAAYFCASSPQGQGNTEAFFGQGTRLTVV.